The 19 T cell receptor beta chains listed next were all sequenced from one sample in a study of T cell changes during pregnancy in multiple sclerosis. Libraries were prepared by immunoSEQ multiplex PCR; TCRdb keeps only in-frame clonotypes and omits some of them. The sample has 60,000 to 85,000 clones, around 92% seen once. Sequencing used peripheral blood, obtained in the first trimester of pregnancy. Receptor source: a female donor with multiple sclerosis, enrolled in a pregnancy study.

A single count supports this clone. For the CDR3, the DNA is TGTGCCAGTAGTATAGATAGGGGGCCAGATACGCAGTATTTT. Translated: CASSIDRGPDTQYF. The chain is built from TRBV19 and TRBJ2-3, with 7 bases identical to TRBD1. Trimming at V came to 0 bases and at J to 4 bases, leaving 1 base not matched to a gene. CDR1 is LNHDA, CDR2 SQIVND, per germline (reference sequence). CDR3 length equals 14 residues.

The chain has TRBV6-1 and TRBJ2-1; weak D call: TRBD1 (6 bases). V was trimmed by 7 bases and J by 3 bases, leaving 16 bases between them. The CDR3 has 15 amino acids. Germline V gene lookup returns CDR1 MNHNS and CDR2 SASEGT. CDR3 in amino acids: CASILSRTVYNEQFF. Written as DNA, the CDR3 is TGTGCCAGCATCTTATCGAGGACAGTCTACAATGAGCAGTTCTTC.

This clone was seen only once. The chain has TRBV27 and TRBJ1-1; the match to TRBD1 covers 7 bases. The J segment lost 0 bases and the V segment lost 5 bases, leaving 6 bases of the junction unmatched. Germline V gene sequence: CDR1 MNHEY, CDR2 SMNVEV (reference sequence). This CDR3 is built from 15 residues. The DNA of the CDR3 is TGTGCCAGCAGTGTCTACAGGGGCATGAACACTGAAGCTTTCTTT. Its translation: CASSVYRGMNTEAFF.

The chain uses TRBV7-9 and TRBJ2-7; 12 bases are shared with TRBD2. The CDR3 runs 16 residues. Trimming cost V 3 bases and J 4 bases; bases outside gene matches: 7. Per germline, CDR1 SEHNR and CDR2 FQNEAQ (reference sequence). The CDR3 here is CASSLGGLAGLYEQYF. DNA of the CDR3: TGTGCCAGCAGCTTGGGAGGACTAGCGGGACTATACGAGCAGTACTTC.

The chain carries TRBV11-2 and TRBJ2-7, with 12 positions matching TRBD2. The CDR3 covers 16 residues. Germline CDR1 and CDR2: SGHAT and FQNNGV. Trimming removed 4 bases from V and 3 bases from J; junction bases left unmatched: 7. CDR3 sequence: CASSSRTSGTYYEQYF. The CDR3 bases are TGTGCCAGCAGCTCCCGGACTAGCGGGACTTACTACGAGCAGTACTTC.

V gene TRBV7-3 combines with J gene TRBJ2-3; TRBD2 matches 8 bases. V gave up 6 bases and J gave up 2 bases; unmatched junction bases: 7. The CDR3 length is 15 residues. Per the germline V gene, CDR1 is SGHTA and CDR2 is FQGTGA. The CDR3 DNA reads TGTGCCAGCAGTCATAGCGGGGTAATCACAGATACGCAGTATTTT. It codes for CASSHSGVITDTQYF.

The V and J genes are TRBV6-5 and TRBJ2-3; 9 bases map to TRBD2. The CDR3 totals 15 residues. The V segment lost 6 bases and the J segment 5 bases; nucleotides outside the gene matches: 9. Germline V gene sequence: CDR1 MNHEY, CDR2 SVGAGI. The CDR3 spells CASRYRAGGLDTQYF. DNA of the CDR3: TGTGCCAGCAGGTACCGAGCGGGGGGCCTAGATACGCAGTATTTT.

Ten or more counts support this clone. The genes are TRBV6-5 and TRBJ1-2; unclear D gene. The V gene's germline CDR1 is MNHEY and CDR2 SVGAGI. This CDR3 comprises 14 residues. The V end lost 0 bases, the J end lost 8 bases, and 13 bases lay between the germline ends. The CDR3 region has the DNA TGTGCCAGCAGTTACTCGTCGGCCGGAGGGGGCTACACCTTC. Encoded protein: CASSYSSAGGGYTF.

CDR3 nucleotides: TGCGCCAGCAGTGAGTCAGCATACGAGCAGTACTTC. This encodes CASSESAYEQYF. The chain links TRBV10-1 to TRBJ2-7; D unclear. Germline loops: CDR1 WNHNN, CDR2 SYGVQD (reference sequence). This CDR3 is 12 amino acids long. Trimming removed 0 bases from V and 4 bases from J, with 4 bases in between.

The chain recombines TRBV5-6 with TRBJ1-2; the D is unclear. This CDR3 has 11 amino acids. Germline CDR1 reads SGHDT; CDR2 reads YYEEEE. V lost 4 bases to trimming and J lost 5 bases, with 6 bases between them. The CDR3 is CASSGFYGYTF. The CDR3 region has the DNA TGTGCCAGCAGCGGCTTTTATGGCTACACCTTC.

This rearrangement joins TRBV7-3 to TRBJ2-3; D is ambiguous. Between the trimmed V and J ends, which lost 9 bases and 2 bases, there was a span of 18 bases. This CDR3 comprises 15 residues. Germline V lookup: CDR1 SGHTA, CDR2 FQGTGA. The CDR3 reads CASSNVGPNTDTQYF. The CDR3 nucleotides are TGTGCCAGTTCTAATGTGGGCCCTAACACAGATACGCAGTATTTT.

The CDR3 DNA sequence: TGTGCCAGCACCTCGCCAGCGGGAGCTTACAATGAGCAGTTCTTC. Its protein product is CASTSPAGAYNEQFF. The chain links TRBV27 to TRBJ2-1; 8 bases agree with TRBD2. Germline CDR1 is MNHEY and CDR2 is SMNVEV (reference sequence). This CDR3 region has 15 residues. With 7 bases clipped from V and 4 bases from J, the junction kept 9 bases outside the gene matches.

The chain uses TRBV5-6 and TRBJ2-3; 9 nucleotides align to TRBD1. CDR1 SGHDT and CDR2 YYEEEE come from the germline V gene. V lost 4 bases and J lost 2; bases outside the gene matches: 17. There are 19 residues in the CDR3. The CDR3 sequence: CASSPTILTGGGNTDTQYF. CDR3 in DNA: TGTGCCAGCAGCCCCACCATTTTAACAGGGGGCGGTAACACAGATACGCAGTATTTT. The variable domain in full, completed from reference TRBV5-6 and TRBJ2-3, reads DAGVTQSPTHLIKTRGQQVTLRCSPKSGHDTVSWYQQALGQGPQFIFQYYEEEERQRGNFPDRFSGHQFPNYSSELNVNALLLGDSALYLCASSPTILTGGGNTDTQYFGPGTRLTVL.

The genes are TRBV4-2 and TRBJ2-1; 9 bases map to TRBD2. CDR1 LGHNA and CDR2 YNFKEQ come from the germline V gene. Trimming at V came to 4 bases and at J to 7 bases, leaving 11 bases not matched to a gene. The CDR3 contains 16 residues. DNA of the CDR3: TGTGCCAGCAGCCGAATAGCGGGAGCAGTCGAGAATGAGCAGTTCTTC. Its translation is CASSRIAGAVENEQFF.

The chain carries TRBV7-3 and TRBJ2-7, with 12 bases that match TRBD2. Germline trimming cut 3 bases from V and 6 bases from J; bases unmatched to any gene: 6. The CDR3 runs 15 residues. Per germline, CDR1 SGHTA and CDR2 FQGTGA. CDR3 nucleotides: TGTGCCAGCAGCTTGACTAGCGGGGGATTGGGCGAGCAGTACTTC. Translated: CASSLTSGGLGEQYF.

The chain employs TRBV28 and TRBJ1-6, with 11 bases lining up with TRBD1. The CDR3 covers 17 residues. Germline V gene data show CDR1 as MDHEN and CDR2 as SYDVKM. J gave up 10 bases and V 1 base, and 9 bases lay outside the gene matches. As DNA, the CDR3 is TGTGCCAGCAGTTTATCCGGGAGGACAGGGGGCAACTCACCCCTCCACTTT. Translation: CASSLSGRTGGNSPLHF.

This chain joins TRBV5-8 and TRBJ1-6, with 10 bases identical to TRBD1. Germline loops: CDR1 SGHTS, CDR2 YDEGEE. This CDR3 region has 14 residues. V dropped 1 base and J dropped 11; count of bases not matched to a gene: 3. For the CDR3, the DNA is TGTGCCAGCAGCTTGCGGGACAGGGGAACACCCCTCCACTTT. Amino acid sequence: CASSLRDRGTPLHF.

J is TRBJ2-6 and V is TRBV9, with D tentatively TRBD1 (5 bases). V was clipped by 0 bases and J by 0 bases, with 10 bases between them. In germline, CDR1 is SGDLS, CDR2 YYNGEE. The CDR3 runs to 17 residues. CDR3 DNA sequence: TGTGCCAGCAGCGTAGCTACAGGAAGCTCTGGGGCCAACGTCCTGACTTTC. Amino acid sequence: CASSVATGSSGANVLTF.

CDR3 nucleotides: TGTGCCAGCAGCTTGGCCGGATCAGGGGAAATTTACGAGCAGTACTTC. Amino acids: CASSLAGSGEIYEQYF. The chain recombines TRBV5-4 with TRBJ2-7, with a weak D call TRBD1 (6 bases). CDR1 is SGHNT and CDR2 is YYREEE in the germline V gene (reference sequence). The CDR3 length is 16 residues. The V gene lost 0 bases and the J gene lost 4 bases, with 17 bases spanning the gap.